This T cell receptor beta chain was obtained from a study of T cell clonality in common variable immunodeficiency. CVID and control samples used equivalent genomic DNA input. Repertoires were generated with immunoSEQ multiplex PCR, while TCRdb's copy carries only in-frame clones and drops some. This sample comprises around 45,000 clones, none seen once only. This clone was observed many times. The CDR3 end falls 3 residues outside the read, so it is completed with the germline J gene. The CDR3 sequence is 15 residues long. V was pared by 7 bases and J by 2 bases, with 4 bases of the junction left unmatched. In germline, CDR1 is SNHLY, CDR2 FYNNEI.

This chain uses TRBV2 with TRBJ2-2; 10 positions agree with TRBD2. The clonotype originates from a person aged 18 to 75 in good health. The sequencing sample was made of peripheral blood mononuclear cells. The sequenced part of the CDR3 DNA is TGTGCCAGCATGCTAGCGGGAGATAACACCGGGGAG. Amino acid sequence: CASMLAGDNTGE. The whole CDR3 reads CASMLAGDNTGELFF.